This T cell receptor (beta chain) was identified during a study of post-analysis software for immune sequencing data. Study in general: The disease courses spanned relapsing-remitting, secondary progressive and progressive-relapsing forms of multiple sclerosis.

V was clipped by 5 bases and J by 2 bases, with 18 bases between them. The CDR3 is 16 residues long. Per germline, CDR1 MNHEY and CDR2 SMNVEV (reference sequence). Study-wide points: F measure showed strong co-clustering of same-batch samples. Elevated frequency relative to controls characterized roughly 5 TRBV segments in patients, TRBV5-6, TRBV5-1 and TRBV20-1 among them.

Unique molecular identifiers had been added to the TCR beta cDNA libraries. Yield was approximately 500,000 cDNA molecules from roughly 0.93 to 9.6 million T cells. Via MiXCR, TCRdb re-called the PCR reads, giving one row per CDR3 protein. The sample consists of more than 500,000 distinct CDR3 sequences, 34% of them appearing once. To note about this clonotype: Antigen specificity is unknown.

The gene calls are TRBV27 and TRBJ1-2, with D uncertain. The sample was blood. The sequence was obtained from a girl under 18 with multiple sclerosis. This CDR3 is CASSPLFLGTNYGYTF. The DNA for the CDR3 is TGTGCCAGCAGTCCCCTGTTTTTGGGAACAAACTATGGCTACACCTTC.